This is a list of T cell receptor beta chains from one sample in a study of T-cell reconstitution after alpha-beta-depleted transplantation in children. One entry per CDR3 protein results from TCRdb running MiXCR on the PCR reads. The data show about 100,000 distinct CDR3 sequences, about 6% seen once. Sequencing was performed on PBMCs, mostly from graft donor cells, taken 60 days after TCRalphabeta/CD19-depleted stem cell transplant. The source of these receptors is a female patient aged 2-10 years who had a stem cell transplant for Fanconi anemia, so the T cells may come from the graft donor. Both conserved end residues are part of each CDR3. D genes are given only for firm matches. Clone size is stated in some rows and not others, as once, few, many or a class when expanded.

j_call | v_call | clone_size | d_call | cdr3_nt | cdr3_aa
TRBJ2-2 | TRBV11-3 | many | NA | TGTGCCAGCAGCTTAGGCCCGAACACCGGGGAGCTGTTTTTT | CASSLGPNTGELFF
TRBJ2-7 | TRBV10-3 | NA | TRBD1 | TGTGCCAGCCTGGGACAGGGGGCTAGTCTGTACTTC | CASLGQGASLYF
TRBJ2-1 | TRBV10-3 | many | TRBD2 | TGTGCCATCAGTGAGCCCCTGGGTGGCGGGAGTTACAATGAGCAGTTCTTC | CAISEPLGGGSYNEQFF
TRBJ1-2 | TRBV29-1 | many | TRBD1 | TGCAGCGTTGTGGAGACAGGGGCAGGGGGCTACACCTTC | CSVVETGAGGYTF
TRBJ2-7 | TRBV12-3/TRBV12-4 | many | NA | TGTGCCAGCAGCCCTACGAGACGTCACTACGAGCAGTACTTC | CASSPTRRHYEQYF
TRBJ2-5 | TRBV10-3 | many | NA | TGTGCCATCAGTGAGATGGCAGAAGAGACCCAGTACTTC | CAISEMAEETQYF
TRBJ2-6 | TRBV15 | NA | NA | TGTGCCACCAGCGTAGACGGGAGCTCTGGGGCCAACGTCCTGACTTTC | CATSVDGSSGANVLTF
TRBJ2-2 | TRBV7-3 | few | TRBD2 | TGTGCCAGCAGCATCGTGGGGGGGGACGGCGGGGAGCTGTTTTTT | CASSIVGGDGGELFF
TRBJ1-5 | TRBV20-1 | NA | TRBD1 | TGCAGTGCTAGCCCCGGGACAGGGCGTAATCAGCCCCAGCATTTT | CSASPGTGRNQPQHF
TRBJ2-3 | TRBV4-2 | many | TRBD2 | TGTGCCAGCAGCCAAGGGGGACTAGCGGGGGTCGTTGGCACAGATACGCAGTATTTT | CASSQGGLAGVVGTDTQYF
TRBJ2-5 | TRBV20-1 | many | TRBD2 | TGCAGTGCTAACCCCAGAGCGGGGGTAGAGACCCAGTACTTC | CSANPRAGVETQYF
TRBJ2-1 | TRBV5-1 | many | NA | TGCGCCAGCAGCGTTTCATCGGGGAGTGAGCAGTTCTTC | CASSVSSGSEQFF
TRBJ2-7 | TRBV12-3/TRBV12-4 | NA | TRBD1 | TGTGCCAGCAGTTTTTCCCCCCCGCGACAGGGGACCTGGGACGAGCAGTACTTC | CASSFSPPRQGTWDEQYF
TRBJ2-7 | TRBV5-4 | many | TRBD2 | TGTGCCAGCAGCTTGGAGACTAGCGGGATCCACGAGCAGTACTTC | CASSLETSGIHEQYF
TRBJ2-1 | TRBV28 | many | NA | TGTGCCAGCAATTCCGCGCATAATGAGCAGTTCTTC | CASNSAHNEQFF
TRBJ2-1 | TRBV30 | NA | TRBD2 | TGTGCCTGGAGTGTACCTAGCGGGGGGGCCAATGAGCAGTTCTTC | CAWSVPSGGANEQFF
TRBJ2-3 | TRBV5-1 | many | NA | TGCGCCAGCAGCTTGGGCCTCGGCACAGATACGCAGTATTTT | CASSLGLGTDTQYF
TRBJ1-5 | TRBV12-3/TRBV12-4 | many | NA | TGTGCCAGCAATCCACAGGGACATCAGCCCCAGCATTTT | CASNPQGHQPQHF
TRBJ2-6 | TRBV9 | few | TRBD1 | TGTGCCAGCAGCACTAGGACAGGGTGGGCCGGGGCCAACGTCCTGACTTTC | CASSTRTGWAGANVLTF
TRBJ2-7 | TRBV7-8 | NA | NA | TGTGCCAGCAGCTTAGACACAGGATTCTCCTACGAGCAGTACTTC | CASSLDTGFSYEQYF
TRBJ2-3 | TRBV30 | many | NA | TGTGCCCGAGGGTGGGGGGGGCGCACAGATACGCAGTATTTT | CARGWGGRTDTQYF
TRBJ2-5 | TRBV5-1 | many | NA | TGCGCCAGCAGCTCCGCCCTGGAGACCCAGTACTTC | CASSSALETQYF
TRBJ2-5 | TRBV15 | many | TRBD1 | TGTGCCACCAGCAGAGGGACAGGGCGAGAGACCCAGTACTTC | CATSRGTGRETQYF
TRBJ2-1 | TRBV12-3/TRBV12-4 | many | NA | TGTGCCAGCAGTTCCACCCGGGCTAGCAGATCCTACAATGAGCAGTTCTTC | CASSSTRASRSYNEQFF
TRBJ1-4 | TRBV20-1 | many | NA | TGCAGTGCTAGAGGAGATGAAAAACTGTTTTTT | CSARGDEKLFF
TRBJ1-2 | TRBV5-1 | many | TRBD1 | TGCGCCAGCAGCTTAATGACAGGGGACTATGGCTACACCTTC | CASSLMTGDYGYTF
TRBJ2-3 | TRBV11-2 | many | NA | TGTGCCAGCAGCTTAGATGGTCAGGGAACGTTCACAGATACGCAGTATTTT | CASSLDGQGTFTDTQYF
TRBJ2-3 | TRBV5-1 | many | TRBD2 | TGCGCCAGCAGATTTCGGGAGGGCCGGGATACGCAGTATTTT | CASRFREGRDTQYF
TRBJ2-3 | TRBV20-1 | NA | TRBD2 | TGCAGTGCTCCCCCTCCAATACTAGCGGGGGGGCCAAAGGATACGCAGTATTTT | CSAPPPILAGGPKDTQYF
TRBJ2-7 | TRBV12-5 | few | NA | TGTGCTAGTGGTTTCGAGGGCGGCGAGCAGTACTTC | CASGFEGGEQYF
TRBJ2-7 | TRBV5-1 | many | TRBD1 | TGCGCCAGCAGCTGGAACACAGGGGAAGCCTACGAGCAGTACTTC | CASSWNTGEAYEQYF
TRBJ2-1 | TRBV6-5 | few | TRBD2 | TGTGCCAGCAGTTACTCATTCCTAACGGGAGGGCCGGTTGAGCAGTTCTTC | CASSYSFLTGGPVEQFF
TRBJ2-5 | TRBV7-9 | NA | TRBD2 | TGTGCCGGGGGGACTAGCGGCATGGAGACCCAGTACTTC | CAGGTSGMETQYF
TRBJ1-3 | TRBV12-3/TRBV12-4 | NA | NA | TGTGCCAGCAGTTGGTCAGGGATCGCCCTCTCTGGAAACACCATATATTTT | CASSWSGIALSGNTIYF
TRBJ2-7 | TRBV12-3/TRBV12-4 | many | NA | TGTGCCAGCAGCCGGGACTTTTCCCACTACGAGCAGTACTTC | CASSRDFSHYEQYF
TRBJ2-5 | TRBV12-3/TRBV12-4 | many | NA | TGTGCCAGCAGTTTGAAGGCTAGGGGGACCCAGTACTTC | CASSLKARGTQYF
TRBJ1-2 | TRBV29-1 | many | TRBD1 | TGCAGCGGGGAGGGACAGATGGATGGCTACACCTTC | CSGEGQMDGYTF
TRBJ2-7 | TRBV10-1 | many | NA | TGCGCCAGCAGTGAGTCAGTCCTCTACGAGCAGTACTTC | CASSESVLYEQYF
TRBJ2-2 | TRBV5-1 | many | NA | TGCGCCAGCAGCTTGCAGGGCCAGTCGAACACCGGGGAGCTGTTTTTT | CASSLQGQSNTGELFF
TRBJ2-3 | TRBV7-9 | many | TRBD1 | TGTGCCAGCAGCTTGGGACAGGGAATTAGCACAGATACGCAGTATTTT | CASSLGQGISTDTQYF
TRBJ1-1 | TRBV30 | few | NA | TGTGCCTGGATAATGGGCGGTATGAACACTGAAGCTTTCTTT | CAWIMGGMNTEAFF
TRBJ2-1 | TRBV7-8 | NA | TRBD2 | TGTGCCAGCAGCTTACGATCGGGACTAGCGTCCTACAATGAGCAGTTCTTC | CASSLRSGLASYNEQFF
TRBJ1-3 | TRBV12-3/TRBV12-4 | NA | TRBD1 | TGTGCCAGCAGTTTAAACGACAGGGTTGGAAACACCATATATTTT | CASSLNDRVGNTIYF
TRBJ2-2 | TRBV7-3 | many | TRBD1 | TGTGCCAGCAGTCGACAGGGGGCAACGAACACCGGGGAGCTGTTTTTT | CASSRQGATNTGELFF
TRBJ2-5 | TRBV5-1 | many | TRBD2 | TGCGCCAGCAGCTTAGGGGGACTAGCGGGAGAAGAGACCCAGTACTTC | CASSLGGLAGEETQYF
TRBJ2-5 | TRBV7-2 | few | TRBD2 | TGTGCCAGCACCAGGGGACTAGCGGGGGGTCAAGAGACCCAGTACTTC | CASTRGLAGGQETQYF
TRBJ1-1 | TRBV12-3/TRBV12-4 | many | NA | TGTGCCAGCAAACCCCCCCCGGGGACGGCAGGAGCTTTCTTT | CASKPPPGTAGAFF
TRBJ2-1 | TRBV5-1 | many | NA | TGCGCCAGCAGCTTGGATTGGGGGGTTACTGAGCAGTTCTTC | CASSLDWGVTEQFF
TRBJ2-5 | TRBV7-2 | many | TRBD1 | TGTGCCAGCAGCTGGGACAGGGGACAAGAGACCCAGTACTTC | CASSWDRGQETQYF
TRBJ2-4 | TRBV7-3 | few | NA | TGTGCCAGCAGCTTAGGTTCCAAAAACATTCAGTACTTC | CASSLGSKNIQYF
TRBJ2-1 | TRBV7-2 | many | TRBD2 | TGTGCCAGCAGCTTAAACCCGGGACTAGCGGGATCAGATGAGCAGTTCTTC | CASSLNPGLAGSDEQFF
TRBJ2-5 | TRBV6-1 | few | NA | TGTGCCAGCAGTGAAAGTCGACAAACCCAGTACTTC | CASSESRQTQYF
TRBJ2-7 | TRBV7-9 | many | TRBD2 | TGTGCCAGCAGCGTGGGACTAACTCAGTACTTC | CASSVGLTQYF
TRBJ2-2 | TRBV20-1 | NA | NA | TGCAGTGTTAGACAACCTCGTGTGGCGATGAACACCGGGGAGCTGTTTTTT | CSVRQPRVAMNTGELFF
TRBJ2-5 | TRBV29-1 | many | TRBD2 | TGCAGTTCGACCTCCCCTAGCGGGAGCCAAGAGACCCAGTACTTC | CSSTSPSGSQETQYF